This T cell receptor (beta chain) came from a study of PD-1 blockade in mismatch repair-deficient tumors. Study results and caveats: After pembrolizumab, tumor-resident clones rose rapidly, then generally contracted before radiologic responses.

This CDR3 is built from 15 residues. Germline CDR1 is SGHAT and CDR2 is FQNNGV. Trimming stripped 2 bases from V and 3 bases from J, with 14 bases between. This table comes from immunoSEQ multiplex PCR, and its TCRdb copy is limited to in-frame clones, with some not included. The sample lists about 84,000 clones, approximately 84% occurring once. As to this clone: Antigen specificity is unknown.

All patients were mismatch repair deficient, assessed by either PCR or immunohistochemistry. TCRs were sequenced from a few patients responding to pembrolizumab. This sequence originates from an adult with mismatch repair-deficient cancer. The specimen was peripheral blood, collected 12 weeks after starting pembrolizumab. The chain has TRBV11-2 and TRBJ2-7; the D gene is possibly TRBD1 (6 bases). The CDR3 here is CASSLTGSNNYEQYF. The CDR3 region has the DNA TGTGCCAGCAGCTTAACAGGGAGTAACAACTACGAGCAGTACTTC.